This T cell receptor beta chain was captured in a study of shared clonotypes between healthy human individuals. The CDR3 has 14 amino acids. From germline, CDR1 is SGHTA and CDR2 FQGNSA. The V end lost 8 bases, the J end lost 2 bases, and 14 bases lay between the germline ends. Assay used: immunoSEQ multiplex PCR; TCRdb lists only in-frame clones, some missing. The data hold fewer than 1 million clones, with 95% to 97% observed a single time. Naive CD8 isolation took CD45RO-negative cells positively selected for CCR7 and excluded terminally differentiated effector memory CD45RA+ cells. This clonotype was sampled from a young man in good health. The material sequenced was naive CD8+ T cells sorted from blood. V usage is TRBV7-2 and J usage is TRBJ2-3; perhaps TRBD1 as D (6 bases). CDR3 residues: CASFGGANTDTQYF. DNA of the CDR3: TGTGCCAGCTTTGGGGGCGCCAACACAGATACGCAGTATTTT.